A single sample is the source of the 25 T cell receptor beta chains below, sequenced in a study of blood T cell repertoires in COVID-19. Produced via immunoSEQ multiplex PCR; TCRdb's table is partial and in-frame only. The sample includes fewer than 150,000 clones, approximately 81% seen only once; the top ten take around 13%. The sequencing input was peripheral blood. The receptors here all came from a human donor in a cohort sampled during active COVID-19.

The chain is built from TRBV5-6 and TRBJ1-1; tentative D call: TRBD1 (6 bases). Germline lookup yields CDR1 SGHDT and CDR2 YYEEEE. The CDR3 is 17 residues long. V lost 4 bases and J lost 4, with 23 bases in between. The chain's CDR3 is CASSLISPGVVGTEAFF. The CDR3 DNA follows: TGTGCCAGCAGCCTAATCAGCCCAGGGGTGGTGGGCACTGAAGCTTTCTTT.

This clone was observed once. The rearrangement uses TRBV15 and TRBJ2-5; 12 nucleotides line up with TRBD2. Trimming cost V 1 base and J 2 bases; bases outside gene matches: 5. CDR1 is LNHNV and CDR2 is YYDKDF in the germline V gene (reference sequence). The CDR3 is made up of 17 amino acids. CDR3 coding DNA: TGTGCCACCAGCAGAGGGCAACTAGCGGGGGGTCAAGAGACCCAGTACTTC. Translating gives CATSRGQLAGGQETQYF.

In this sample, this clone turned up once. In nucleotides, the CDR3 is TGCAGCGCTGGACAGGGAGGGAACACTGAAGCTTTCTTT. As protein: CSAGQGGNTEAFF. The V and J genes are TRBV29-1 and TRBJ1-1; TRBD1 agrees at 8 bases. Germline lookup yields CDR1 SQVTM and CDR2 ANQGSEA. CDR3 size: 13 residues. V dropped 7 bases and J dropped 1; count of bases not matched to a gene: 5.

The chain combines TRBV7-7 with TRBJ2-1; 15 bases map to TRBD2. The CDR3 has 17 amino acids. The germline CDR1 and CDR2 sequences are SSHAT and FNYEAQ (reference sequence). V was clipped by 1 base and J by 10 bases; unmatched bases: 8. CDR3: CASSLGARTSGGEEQFF. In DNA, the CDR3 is TGTGCCAGCAGCTTAGGGGCCCGGACTAGCGGGGGGGAGGAGCAGTTCTTC.

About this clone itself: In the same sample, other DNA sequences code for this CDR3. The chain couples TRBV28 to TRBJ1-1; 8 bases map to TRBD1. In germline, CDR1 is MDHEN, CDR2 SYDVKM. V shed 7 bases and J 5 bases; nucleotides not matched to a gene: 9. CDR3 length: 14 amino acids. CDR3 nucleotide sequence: TGTGCCAGCACGGTCCCCAGGGGGCGGACTGAAGCTTTCTTT. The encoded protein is CASTVPRGRTEAFF.

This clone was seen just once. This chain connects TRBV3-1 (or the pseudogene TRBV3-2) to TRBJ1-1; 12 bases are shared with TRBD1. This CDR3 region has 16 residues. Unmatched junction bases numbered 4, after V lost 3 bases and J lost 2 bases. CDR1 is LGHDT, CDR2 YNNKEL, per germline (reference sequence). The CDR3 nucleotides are TGTGCCAGCAGCCAGGGGACAGGGGGCGGAAACACTGAAGCTTTCTTT. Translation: CASSQGTGGGNTEAFF.

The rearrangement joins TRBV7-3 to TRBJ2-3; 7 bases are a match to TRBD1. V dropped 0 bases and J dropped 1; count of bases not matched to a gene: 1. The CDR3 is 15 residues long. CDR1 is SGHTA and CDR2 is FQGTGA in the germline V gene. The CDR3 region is CASSLTGQGTDTQYF. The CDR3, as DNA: TGTGCCAGCAGCTTAACCGGACAGGGCACAGATACGCAGTATTTT.

This CDR3 reads CASRGPQDEQFF. CDR3 DNA sequence: TGTGCCAGCAGGGGGCCCCAGGATGAGCAGTTCTTC. This chain uses TRBV12-3 or TRBV12-4 with TRBJ2-1, with TRBD1 as a possible D gene (5 bases). CDR3 length: 12 amino acids. V lost 6 bases to trimming and J lost 8 bases, with 11 bases between them.

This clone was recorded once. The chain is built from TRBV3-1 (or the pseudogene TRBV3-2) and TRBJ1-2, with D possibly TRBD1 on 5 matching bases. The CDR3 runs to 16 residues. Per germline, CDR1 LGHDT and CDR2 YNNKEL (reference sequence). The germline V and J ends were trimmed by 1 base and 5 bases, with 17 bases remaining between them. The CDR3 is CASSQVGPGGAYGYTF. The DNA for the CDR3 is TGTGCCAGCAGCCAAGTTGGTCCAGGAGGGGCTTATGGCTACACCTTC.

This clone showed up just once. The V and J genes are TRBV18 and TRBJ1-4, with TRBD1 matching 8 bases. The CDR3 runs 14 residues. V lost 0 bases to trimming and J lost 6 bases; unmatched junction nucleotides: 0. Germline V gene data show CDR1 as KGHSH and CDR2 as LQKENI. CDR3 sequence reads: CASSPPTGDEKLFF. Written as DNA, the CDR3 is TGTGCCAGCTCACCACCGACAGGGGATGAAAAACTGTTTTTT.

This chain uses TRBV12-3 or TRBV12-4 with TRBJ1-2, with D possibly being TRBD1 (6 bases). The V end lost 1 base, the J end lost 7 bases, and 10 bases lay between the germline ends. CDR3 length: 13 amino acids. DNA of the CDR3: TGTGCCAGCAGTTTAGAAGGGGGTATTGGCTACACCTTC. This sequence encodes CASSLEGGIGYTF.

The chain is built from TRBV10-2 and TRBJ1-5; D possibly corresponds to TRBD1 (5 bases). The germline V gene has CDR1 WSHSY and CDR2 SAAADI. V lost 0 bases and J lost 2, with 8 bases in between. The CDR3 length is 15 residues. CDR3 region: CASSESSGGNQPQHF. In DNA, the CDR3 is TGCGCCAGCAGTGAGTCGTCGGGGGGCAATCAGCCCCAGCATTTT.

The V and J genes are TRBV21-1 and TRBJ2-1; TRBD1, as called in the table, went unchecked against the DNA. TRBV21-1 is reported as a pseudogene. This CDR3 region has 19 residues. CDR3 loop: CASSKGRRREYPPYNEQFF. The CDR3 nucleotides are TGTGCCAGCAGCAAGGGGCGACGCCGAGAGTACCCGCCCTACAATGAGCAGTTCTTC.

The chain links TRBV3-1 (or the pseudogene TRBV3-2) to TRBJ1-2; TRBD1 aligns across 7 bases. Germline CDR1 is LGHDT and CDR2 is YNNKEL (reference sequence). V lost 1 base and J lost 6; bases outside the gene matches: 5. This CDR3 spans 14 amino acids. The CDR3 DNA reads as TGTGCCAGCAGCCAAGTAGACAGGGCTCATGGCTACACCTTC. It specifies CASSQVDRAHGYTF.

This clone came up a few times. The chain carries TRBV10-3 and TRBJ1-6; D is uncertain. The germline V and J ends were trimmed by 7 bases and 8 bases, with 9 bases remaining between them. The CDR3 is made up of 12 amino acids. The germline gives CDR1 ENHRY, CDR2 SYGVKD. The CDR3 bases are TGTGCCATCAAAGGAGTCGATTCACCCCTCCACTTT. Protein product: CAIKGVDSPLHF.

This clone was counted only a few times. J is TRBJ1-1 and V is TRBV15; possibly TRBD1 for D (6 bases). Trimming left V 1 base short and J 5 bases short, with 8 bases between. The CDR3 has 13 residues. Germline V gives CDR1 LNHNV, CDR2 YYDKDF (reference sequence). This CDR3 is CATSRARGTEAFF. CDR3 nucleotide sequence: TGTGCCACCAGCAGAGCAAGGGGGACTGAAGCTTTCTTT.

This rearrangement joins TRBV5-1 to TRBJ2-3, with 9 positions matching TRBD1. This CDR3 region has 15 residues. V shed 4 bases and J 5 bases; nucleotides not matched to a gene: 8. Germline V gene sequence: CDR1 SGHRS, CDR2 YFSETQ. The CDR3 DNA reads TGCGCCAGCAGCCACAATTCGGACAGGGGAGATACGCAGTATTTT. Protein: CASSHNSDRGDTQYF.

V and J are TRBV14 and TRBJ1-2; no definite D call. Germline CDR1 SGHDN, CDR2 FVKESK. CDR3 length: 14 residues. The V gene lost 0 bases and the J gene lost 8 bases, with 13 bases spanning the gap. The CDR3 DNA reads TGTGCCAGCAGCCAAGAAGCGGATATGGGGGGCTACACCTTC. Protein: CASSQEADMGGYTF.

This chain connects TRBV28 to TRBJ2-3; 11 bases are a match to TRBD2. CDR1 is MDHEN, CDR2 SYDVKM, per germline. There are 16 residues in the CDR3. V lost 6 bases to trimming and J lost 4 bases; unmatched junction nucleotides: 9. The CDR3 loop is CASRTSGGGGADTQYF. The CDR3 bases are TGTGCCAGCAGAACTAGCGGGGGAGGGGGCGCAGATACGCAGTATTTT.

The CDR3 reads CASSTDRAKNTEAFF. The CDR3 DNA sequence: TGTGCCAGTAGTACTGACAGGGCCAAGAACACTGAAGCTTTCTTT. The chain recombines TRBV19 with TRBJ1-1; 7 positions agree with TRBD1. The CDR3 is 15 amino acids. Germline V lookup: CDR1 LNHDA, CDR2 SQIVND (reference sequence). V lost 4 bases and J lost 1; bases outside the gene matches: 6.

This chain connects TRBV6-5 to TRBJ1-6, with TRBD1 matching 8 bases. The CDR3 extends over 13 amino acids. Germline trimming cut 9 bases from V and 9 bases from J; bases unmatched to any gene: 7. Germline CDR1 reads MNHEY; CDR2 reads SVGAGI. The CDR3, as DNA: TGTGCCAGTGCAACAGGGGGTCGTTCACCCCTCCACTTT. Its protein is CASATGGRSPLHF.

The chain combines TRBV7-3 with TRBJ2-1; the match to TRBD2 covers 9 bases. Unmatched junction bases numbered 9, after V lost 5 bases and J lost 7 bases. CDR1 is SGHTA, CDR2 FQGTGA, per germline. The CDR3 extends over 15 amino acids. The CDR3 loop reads CASSPVSGGNNEQFF. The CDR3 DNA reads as TGTGCCAGCAGCCCAGTGAGCGGGGGGAATAATGAGCAGTTCTTC.

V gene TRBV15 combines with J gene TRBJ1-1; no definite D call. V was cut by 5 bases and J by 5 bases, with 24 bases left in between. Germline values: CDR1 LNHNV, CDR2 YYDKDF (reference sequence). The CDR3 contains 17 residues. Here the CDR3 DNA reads TGTGCCACCAGCGCCCTACGAGGGCCCACCCTTGGGACTGAAGCTTTCTTT. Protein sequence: CATSALRGPTLGTEAFF.

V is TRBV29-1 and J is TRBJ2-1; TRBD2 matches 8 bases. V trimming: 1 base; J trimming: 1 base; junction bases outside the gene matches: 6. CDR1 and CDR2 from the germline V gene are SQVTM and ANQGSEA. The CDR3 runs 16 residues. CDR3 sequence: CSVEVERGGSYNEQFF. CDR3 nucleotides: TGCAGCGTTGAAGTGGAACGGGGGGGATCCTACAATGAGCAGTTCTTC.

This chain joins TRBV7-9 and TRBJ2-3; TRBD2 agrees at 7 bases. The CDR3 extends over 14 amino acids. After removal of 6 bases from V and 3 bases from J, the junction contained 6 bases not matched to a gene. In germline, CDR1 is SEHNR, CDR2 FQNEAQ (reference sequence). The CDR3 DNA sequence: TGTGCCAGCAGTGCTGGCGGGGGTACAGATACGCAGTATTTT. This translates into CASSAGGGTDTQYF.